This note documents a single T cell receptor (beta chain) sequence. The antigen is unknown. Trimming cost V 1 base and J 0 bases; bases outside gene matches: 2. CDR3 size: 15 residues. In germline, CDR1 is MNHEY, CDR2 SMNVEV (reference sequence). Method: immunoSEQ multiplex PCR; TCRdb's copy keeps in-frame clones and lacks some. The data contain some 330,000 clones, roughly nine tenths of them singletons. Treatment described: 15 to 20 received Ad26.COV2.S at low or high dose, single or two shots; 5 received placebo; per-sample allocation not given. Day 63 after the first injection of vaccine or placebo was the sampling time. This entry comes from a study of Ad26.COV2.S vaccination and SARS-CoV-2 variants. Study overall: As a participant in COV1001, the donor was in the Ad26.COV2.S trial arm. Ad26.COV2.S was injected intramuscularly once or twice, 56 days apart. Broader study findings: Relative to placebo recipients, vaccine recipients exhibited elevated spike-specific TCR breadth. Non-spike TCR breadth showed similarity between vaccine and placebo recipients.

Sample: peripheral blood, taken in a trial of Ad26.COV2.S vaccine versus placebo. The chain has TRBV27 and TRBJ1-2; 7 bases align to TRBD1. The clonotype comes from a person between 18 and 60 years old who received the Ad26.COV2.S COVID-19 vaccine or a placebo. The CDR3: CASSLWGTANYGYTF. CDR3 coding DNA: TGTGCCAGCAGTTTATGGGGGACAGCTAACTATGGCTACACCTTC.